This T cell receptor beta chain derives from a study of human T cells and chemical hapten exposure. As for the study in general: There were per-sample TCR yield variations, arising mainly from small pooled library volume differences. Whole-study results and caveats: TCRs at a frequency above 1 in 1000 stayed unchanged with DPC sensitization.

Points on this clonotype: Its matching antigen is unknown.

Individual cDNA molecules each carried unique molecular identifiers attached by the library. Authors' processing steps: Sampled TCR counts reached a median of roughly 90,000 per sample, with values ranging from 23,224 to 690,600. TCRdb re-called the RACE reads with MiXCR, one entry per CDR3 protein. Here the V and J calls rest on TCRdb's processing, not on the authors' analysis. The sample contains roughly 130,000 distinct CDR3 sequences, approximately 9.5% of which appear only once. Time point given: healthy volunteer bleed at 2 weeks. Extraction of total RNA was performed on unfractionated whole blood. Germline loops: CDR1 SEHNR, CDR2 FQNEAQ (reference sequence). Trimming removed 2 bases from V and 5 bases from J; junction bases left unmatched: 8. CDR3 length equals 16 residues.

This chain uses TRBV7-9 with TRBJ2-7; 11 nucleotides agree with TRBD1. The sequencing input was whole blood. This receptor was identified in a male donor in good health. Some clones in this sample may be carry-over from other donors' samples. The CDR3 loop reads CASSLSPGQGVNEQYF. The CDR3 DNA reads TGTGCCAGCAGCTTATCTCCGGGACAGGGGGTTAACGAGCAGTACTTC. Full variable domain (missing parts from reference TRBV7-9 and TRBJ2-7): DTGVSQNPRHKITKRGQNVTFRCDPISEHNRLYWYRQTLGQGPEFLTYFQNEAQLEKSRLLSDRFSAERPKGSFSTLEIQRTEQGDSAMYLCASSLSPGQGVNEQYFGPGTRLTVT.